This T cell receptor beta chain was sequenced in a study of T cell repertoires in cytomegalovirus infection. Background on the study: Public TCR beta signatures provided an indication of both CMV infection and a matching HLA type. The study, taken as a whole, reports: HLA-C-restricted CMV clonotypes gave the most frequent clonotype in two of eight donors. Carriage of CMV together with the relevant HLA was identifiable through cumulative public TCR beta family frequency.

V gave up 7 bases and J gave up 0 bases, with 8 bases separating them. The CDR3 is made up of 13 amino acids. Germline CDR1 and CDR2: ENHRY and SYGVKD. TCRdb itself ran the reads through MiXCR, one entry per CDR3 protein. This table has approximately 500,000 distinct CDR3 sequences, around 10% appearing once. This clonotype occurred many times. Its target is unknown. The TCR sequence derives from a human donor in good health (CMV status not recorded). Some clones in this sample may be carry-over from other donors' samples. The V gene is TRBV10-3, the J gene TRBJ2-3, with D perhaps matching TRBD1 (6 bases). The source material was PBMCs. This CDR3 reads CAITTGSTDTQYF. The CDR3 nucleotides are TGTGCCATCACGACAGGTAGCACAGATACGCAGTATTTT.